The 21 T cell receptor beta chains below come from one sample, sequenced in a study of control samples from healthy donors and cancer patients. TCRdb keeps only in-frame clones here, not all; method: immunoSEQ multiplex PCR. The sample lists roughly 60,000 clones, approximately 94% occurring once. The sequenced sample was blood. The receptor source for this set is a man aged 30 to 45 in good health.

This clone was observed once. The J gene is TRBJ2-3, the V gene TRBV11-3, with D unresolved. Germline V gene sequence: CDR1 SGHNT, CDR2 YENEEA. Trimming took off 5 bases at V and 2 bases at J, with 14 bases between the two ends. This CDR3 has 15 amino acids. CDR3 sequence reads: CASSPTASLTDTQYF. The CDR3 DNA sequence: TGTGCCAGCAGCCCAACGGCTTCGCTCACAGATACGCAGTATTTT.

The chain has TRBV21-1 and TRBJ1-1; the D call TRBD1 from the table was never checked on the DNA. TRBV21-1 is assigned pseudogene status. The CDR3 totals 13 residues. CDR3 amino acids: CASGTARNTEAFF. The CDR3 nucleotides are TGTGCCAGCGGGACAGCCCGGAACACTGAAGCTTTCTTT.

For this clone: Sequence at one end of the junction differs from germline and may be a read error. CDR3 nucleotides: TGTGCTAGCAGCTTAACCCCAGGGCGCGAGCAGTTCTTC. This translates into CASSLTPGREQFF. This chain joins TRBV7-7 and TRBJ2-1, with a weak D call TRBD1 (5 bases). The CDR3 length is 13 residues. Per the germline V gene, CDR1 is SSHAT and CDR2 is FNYEAQ (reference sequence). The full variable domain, in which reference TRBV7-7 and TRBJ2-1 provide the parts outside the CDR3, is GAGVSQSPRYKVTKRGQDVTLRCDPISSHATLYWYQQALGQGPEFLTYFNYEAQPDKSGLPSDRFSAERPEGSISTLTIQRTEQRDSAMYRCASSLTPGREQFFGPGTRLTVL.

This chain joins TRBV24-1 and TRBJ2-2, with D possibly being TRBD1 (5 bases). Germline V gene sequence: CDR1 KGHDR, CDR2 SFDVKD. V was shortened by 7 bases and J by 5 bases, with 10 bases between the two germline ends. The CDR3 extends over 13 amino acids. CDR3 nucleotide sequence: TGTGCCACCAGAATCAGGGATACCGGGGAGCTGTTTTTT. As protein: CATRIRDTGELFF.

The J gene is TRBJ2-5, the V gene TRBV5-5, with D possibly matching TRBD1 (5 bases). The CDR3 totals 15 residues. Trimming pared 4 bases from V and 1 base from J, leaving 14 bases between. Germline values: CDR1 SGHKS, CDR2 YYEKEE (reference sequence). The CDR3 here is CASSNYAGIQETQYF. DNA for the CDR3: TGTGCCAGCAGCAACTACGCAGGGATCCAAGAGACCCAGTACTTC. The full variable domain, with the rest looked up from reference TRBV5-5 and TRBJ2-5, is DAGVTQSPTHLIKTRGQQVTLRCSPISGHKSVSWYQQVLGQGPQFIFQYYEKEERGRGNFPDRFSARQFPNYSSELNVNALLLGDSALYLCASSNYAGIQETQYFGPGTRLLVL.

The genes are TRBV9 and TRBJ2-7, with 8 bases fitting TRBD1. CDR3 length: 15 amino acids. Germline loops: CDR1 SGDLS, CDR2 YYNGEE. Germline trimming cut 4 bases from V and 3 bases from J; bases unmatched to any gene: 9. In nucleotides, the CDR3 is TGTGCCAGCAGCCCCCATCGTGGACAGGGCTACGAGCAGTACTTC. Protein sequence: CASSPHRGQGYEQYF.

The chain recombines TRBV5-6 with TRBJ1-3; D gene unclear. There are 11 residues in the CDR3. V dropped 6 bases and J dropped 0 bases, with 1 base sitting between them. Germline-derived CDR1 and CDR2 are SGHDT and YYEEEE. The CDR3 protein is CASTSGNTIYF. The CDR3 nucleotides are TGTGCCAGCACCTCTGGAAACACCATATATTTT.

CDR3 protein: CASSMTTESSYNSPLHF. CDR3 nucleotides: TGTGCCAGTAGTATGACGACGGAGAGCTCCTATAATTCACCCCTCCACTTT. This sequence joins TRBV19 and TRBJ1-6; D is ambiguous. V lost 3 bases and J 0 bases, leaving 12 bases between the germline ends. This CDR3 contains 17 residues. Germline V lookup: CDR1 LNHDA, CDR2 SQIVND (reference sequence). Full variable domain (rest looked up from reference TRBV19 and TRBJ1-6): DGGITQSPKYLFRKEGQNVTLSCEQNLNHDAMYWYRQDPGQGLRLIYYSQIVNDFQKGDIAEGYSVSREKKESFPLTVTSAQKNPTAFYLCASSMTTESSYNSPLHFGNGTRLTVT.

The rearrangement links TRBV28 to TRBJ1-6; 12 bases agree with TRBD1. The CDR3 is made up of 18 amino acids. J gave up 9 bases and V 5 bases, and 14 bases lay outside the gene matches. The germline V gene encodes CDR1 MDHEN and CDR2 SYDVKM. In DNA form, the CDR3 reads TGTGCCAGCAGTCTCCTACGTCCCGGGACAGGGGGCGGTTCACCCCTCCACTTT. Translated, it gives CASSLLRPGTGGGSPLHF.

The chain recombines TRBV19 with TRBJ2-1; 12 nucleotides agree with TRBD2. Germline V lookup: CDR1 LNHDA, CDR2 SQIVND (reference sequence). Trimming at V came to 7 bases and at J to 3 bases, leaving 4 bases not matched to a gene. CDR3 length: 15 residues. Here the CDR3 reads CASTELAGGYNEQFF. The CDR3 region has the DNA TGTGCCAGTACCGAACTAGCGGGAGGCTACAATGAGCAGTTCTTC.

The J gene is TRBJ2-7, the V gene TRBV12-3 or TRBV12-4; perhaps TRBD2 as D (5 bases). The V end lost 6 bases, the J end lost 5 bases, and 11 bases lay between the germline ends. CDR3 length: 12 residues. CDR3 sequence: CASSSVGNEQYF. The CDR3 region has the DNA TGTGCCAGCAGCTCCGTCGGGAACGAGCAGTACTTC.

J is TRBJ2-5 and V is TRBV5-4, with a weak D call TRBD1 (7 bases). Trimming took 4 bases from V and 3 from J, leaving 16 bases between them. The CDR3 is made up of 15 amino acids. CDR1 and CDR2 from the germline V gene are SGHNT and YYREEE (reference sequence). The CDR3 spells CASSPSGGTEETQYF. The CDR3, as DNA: TGTGCCAGCAGCCCCTCTGGGGGGACAGAAGAGACCCAGTACTTC.

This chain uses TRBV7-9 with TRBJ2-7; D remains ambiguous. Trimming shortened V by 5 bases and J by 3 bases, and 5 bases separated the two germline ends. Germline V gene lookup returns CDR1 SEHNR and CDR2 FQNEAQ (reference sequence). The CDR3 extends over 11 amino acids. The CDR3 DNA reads TGTGCCAGCAGCCTTAGCTACGAGCAGTACTTC. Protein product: CASSLSYEQYF.

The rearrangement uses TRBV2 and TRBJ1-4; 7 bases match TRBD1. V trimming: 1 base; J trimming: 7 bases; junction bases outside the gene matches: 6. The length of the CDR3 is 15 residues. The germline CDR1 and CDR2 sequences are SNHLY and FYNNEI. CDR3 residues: CASSEEGGSGEKLFF. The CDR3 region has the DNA TGTGCCAGCAGTGAAGAAGGGGGCAGTGGTGAAAAACTGTTTTTT.

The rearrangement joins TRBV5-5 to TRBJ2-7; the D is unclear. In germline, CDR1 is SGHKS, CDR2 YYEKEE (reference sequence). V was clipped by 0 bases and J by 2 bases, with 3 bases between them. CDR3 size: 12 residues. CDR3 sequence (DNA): TGTGCCAGCAGCTTGGAGACCTACGAGCAGTACTTC. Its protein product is CASSLETYEQYF.

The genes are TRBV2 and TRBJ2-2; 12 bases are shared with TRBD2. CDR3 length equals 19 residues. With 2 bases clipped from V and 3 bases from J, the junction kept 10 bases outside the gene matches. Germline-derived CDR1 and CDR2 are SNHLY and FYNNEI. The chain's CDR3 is CASSENVASGRADTGELFF. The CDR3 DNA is TGTGCCAGCAGTGAAAATGTCGCTAGCGGGAGGGCGGACACCGGGGAGCTGTTTTTT.

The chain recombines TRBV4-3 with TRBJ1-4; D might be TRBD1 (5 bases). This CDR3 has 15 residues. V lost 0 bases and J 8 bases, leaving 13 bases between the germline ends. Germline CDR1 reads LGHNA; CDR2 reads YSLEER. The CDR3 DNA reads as TGCGCCAGCAGCCAAGATGCCGGGGCGGAGGAAAAACTGTTTTTT. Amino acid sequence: CASSQDAGAEEKLFF.

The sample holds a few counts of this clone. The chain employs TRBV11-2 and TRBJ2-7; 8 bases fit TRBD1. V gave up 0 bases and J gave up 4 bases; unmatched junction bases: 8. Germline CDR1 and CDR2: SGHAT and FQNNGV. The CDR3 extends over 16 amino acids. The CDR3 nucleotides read TGTGCCAGCAGCTTAGATCAGGGCAGGGGGCTGTACGAGCAGTACTTC. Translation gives CASSLDQGRGLYEQYF.

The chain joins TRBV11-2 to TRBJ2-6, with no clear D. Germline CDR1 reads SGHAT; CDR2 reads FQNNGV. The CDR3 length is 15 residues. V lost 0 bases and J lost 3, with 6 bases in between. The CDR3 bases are TGTGCCAGCAGCTTAGATGGATTTGGGGCCAACGTCCTGACTTTC. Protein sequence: CASSLDGFGANVLTF.

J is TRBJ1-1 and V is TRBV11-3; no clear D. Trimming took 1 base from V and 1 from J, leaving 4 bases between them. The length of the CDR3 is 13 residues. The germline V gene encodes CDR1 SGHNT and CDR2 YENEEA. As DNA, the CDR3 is TGTGCCAGCAGCTTAGGGAAGAACACTGAAGCTTTCTTT. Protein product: CASSLGKNTEAFF.

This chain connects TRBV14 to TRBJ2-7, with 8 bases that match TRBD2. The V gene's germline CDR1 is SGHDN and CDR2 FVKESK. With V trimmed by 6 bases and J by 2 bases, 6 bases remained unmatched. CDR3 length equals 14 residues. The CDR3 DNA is TGTGCCAGCAGAGAGCGGGAGAATACCTACGAGCAGTACTTC. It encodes CASRERENTYEQYF.